This T cell receptor (beta chain) appears in the sequencing data of a study of blood T cells in healthy people across ages. Findings and caveats of the study: PBMCs that were unsorted prevented a conclusive naive versus antigen-experienced comparison.

Then a second PCR, running about 7 to 11 cycles, was carried out with a sample-barcoded 5' primer and a J-beta primer mix. MiXCR, applied by TCRdb to the 5' RACE reads, yields one record per CDR3 protein. The profile shows some 1.8 million distinct CDR3 sequences, about two fifths of them singletons. The CDR3 consists of 13 residues. The germline V gene encodes CDR1 SGDLS and CDR2 YYNGEE. V lost 2 bases and J lost 7, with 13 bases in between. Details on this clonotype: Antigen: not known.

Sequences were obtained from blood. This clonotype originated in a human donor in good health. The gene calls are TRBV9 and TRBJ2-7; TRBD2 is a possible D gene (6 bases). This chain's CDR3 is CASSVFSGGEQYF. In DNA form, the CDR3 reads TGTGCCAGCAGCGTGTTTTCCGGGGGAGAGCAGTACTTC. Drawing the rest from reference TRBV9 and TRBJ2-7, the complete variable domain is DSGVTQTPKHLITATGQRVTLRCSPRSGDLSVYWYQQSLDQGLQFLIQYYNGEERAKGNILERFSAQQFPDLHSELNLSSLELGDSALYFCASSVFSGGEQYFGPGTRLTVT.